This entry lists 21 T cell receptor beta chains sequenced from one sample in a study of T cells expressing NK-cell markers. TCRdb reprocessed the 5' RACE reads, keeping one entry per CDR3 protein, no DNA. The sample table includes approximately 380,000 distinct CDR3 sequences. The sequenced sample was blood T cells: a sorted CD56 or NKG2C T cell subset, CD4+ or CD8+ T cells, or bulk PBMC T cells (not recorded which). Receptor source: a man aged 18-75 years in good health.

The chain has TRBV10-3 and TRBJ2-1; the D call from TCRdb, TRBD2, cannot be confirmed without DNA. CDR1 is ENHRY, CDR2 SYGVKD, per germline. This CDR3 is built from 16 residues. The CDR3 reads CAISDISGGAYNEQFF.

CDR3 region: CSARTPTYRNYGYTF. The gene calls are TRBV20-1 and TRBJ1-2. CDR3 size: 15 residues. Germline V gives CDR1 DFQATT, CDR2 SNEGSKA (reference sequence).

The genes are TRBV4-2 and TRBJ1-2. Germline loops: CDR1 LGHNA, CDR2 YNFKEQ. The CDR3 is 12 residues long. The CDR3 protein is CASSRGVYGYTF.

The chain employs TRBV28 and TRBJ1-2. From germline, CDR1 is MDHEN and CDR2 SYDVKM. The CDR3 has 14 amino acids. This CDR3 is CASSNPRGLHGYTF.

The chain links TRBV10-3 to TRBJ1-6. The CDR3 totals 14 residues. In germline, CDR1 is ENHRY, CDR2 SYGVKD. CDR3 protein: CAIRGGRGNSPLHF.

The chain couples TRBV7-8 to TRBJ2-1; TCRdb indicates TRBD1, and absent DNA this call remains unverified. This CDR3 spans 14 amino acids. Germline CDR1 SGHVS, CDR2 FQNEAQ. CDR3 protein: CASRSQGVGNEQFF.

The rearrangement uses TRBV11-2 and TRBJ2-1; there is no DNA to check the TCRdb D call of TRBD2. This CDR3 comprises 18 residues. Germline loops: CDR1 SGHAT, CDR2 FQNNGV. The CDR3 spells CASSLFGLAGLLDNEQFF.

This chain links TRBV6-2 or TRBV6-3 with TRBJ2-2. CDR3 size: 15 residues. CDR1 is MNHEY, CDR2 SVGEGT, per germline. CDR3 amino acids: CASSYSDRSTGELFF.

The chain links TRBV28 to TRBJ2-1; lacking DNA, the TRBD1 call made by TCRdb goes unchecked. CDR3 length equals 16 residues. The V gene's germline CDR1 is MDHEN and CDR2 SYDVKM. The CDR3 protein is CASSRETGLGYNEQFF.

The V gene is TRBV4-1, the J gene TRBJ2-3; the D call of TRBD2 rests on TCRdb alone, since no DNA is present to check it. The CDR3 loop spans 17 amino acids. Germline values: CDR1 MGHRA, CDR2 YSYEKL. The CDR3 sequence: CASSLYLTSGGADTQYF.

V gene TRBV19 combines with J gene TRBJ1-5; TCRdb's D call of TRBD1 is untestable without DNA. Germline lookup yields CDR1 LNHDA and CDR2 SQIVND (reference sequence). CDR3 length equals 13 residues. The CDR3 protein is CASSRDPTRPQHF.

The chain couples TRBV5-8 to TRBJ2-7; TCRdb's D call, TRBD1, is unchecked because there is no DNA. Germline V gene lookup returns CDR1 SGHTS and CDR2 YDEGEE. This CDR3 spans 13 amino acids. CDR3 amino acids: CASSLGAGRQQYF.

This chain connects TRBV5-1 to TRBJ2-1; TCRdb's assignment of TRBD2 cannot be checked, as there is no DNA. The CDR3 covers 15 residues. Germline CDR1 reads SGHRS; CDR2 reads YFSETQ. The CDR3 loop is CASSLSGTRNNEQFF.

The chain recombines TRBV27 with TRBJ1-4. The germline V gene has CDR1 MNHEY and CDR2 SMNVEV (reference sequence). CDR3 size: 15 residues. The CDR3 sequence is CASSYNTATNEKLFF.

The rearrangement links TRBV20-1 to TRBJ2-7; the TRBD2 assignment by TCRdb is unverifiable without DNA. Germline assignment: CDR1 DFQATT and CDR2 SNEGSKA (reference sequence). The CDR3 sequence is 15 residues long. CDR3 residues: CSARGGSGASYEQYF.

The V and J genes are TRBV6-1 and TRBJ1-5; the D gene TCRdb calls, TRBD1, cannot be checked with no DNA. The germline V gene has CDR1 MNHNS and CDR2 SASEGT. The CDR3 covers 15 residues. The CDR3 spells CASRKQETGNQPQHF.

V usage is TRBV5-5 and J usage is TRBJ1-5; there is no DNA to check the TCRdb D call of TRBD1. The CDR3 runs 14 residues. Germline V gives CDR1 SGHKS, CDR2 YYEKEE (reference sequence). The CDR3 loop reads CASHKGGSNQPQHF.

The chain carries TRBV5-1 and TRBJ1-5; no DNA is available, so the TRBD1 call from TCRdb remains unchecked. This CDR3 region has 16 residues. Per germline, CDR1 SGHRS and CDR2 YFSETQ. The CDR3 is CASSPGQGSGIQPQHF.

The J gene is TRBJ2-5, the V gene TRBV12-3 or TRBV12-4; TCRdb's D call, TRBD2, is unchecked because there is no DNA. The CDR3 extends over 13 amino acids. CDR3 amino acids: CASSPLARETQYF.

The V and J genes are TRBV5-1 and TRBJ2-1; without DNA, the TCRdb call of TRBD2 cannot be checked. This CDR3 has 18 amino acids. Looked up from germline, CDR1 is SGHRS and CDR2 is YFSETQ. CDR3 loop: CASSRKSKTSGDYYEQFF.

The CDR3 sequence is CASSIRRGDEKLFF. The rearrangement links TRBV12-3 or TRBV12-4 to TRBJ1-4; TCRdb proposes TRBD1, but this gene call is untestable without DNA. The CDR3 extends over 14 amino acids.